The 13 T cell receptor beta chains given below trace back to one sample, sequenced in a study of T cell responses to AZD1222 COVID-19 vaccine. The assay was immunoSEQ multiplex PCR, and TCRdb's table has in-frame clones only and misses some. In the table there are over 100,000 clones, around 87% of which are singletons. The source was peripheral blood, collected 28 days after the second AZD1222 dose. The source is an adult who received the AZD1222 COVID-19 vaccine.

This chain joins TRBV15 and TRBJ2-5; D gene unclear. Germline CDR1 reads LNHNV; CDR2 reads YYDKDF (reference sequence). The CDR3 loop spans 12 amino acids. The V end was cut by 0 bases, the J end by 8 bases, with 7 bases between. The CDR3 reads CATSRDGRTQYF. CDR3 bases: TGTGCCACCAGCAGAGATGGGCGTACCCAGTACTTC.

V is TRBV5-1 and J is TRBJ1-2; D may be TRBD1 (5 bases). V lost 7 bases and J 3 bases, leaving 13 bases between the germline ends. Germline V gene lookup returns CDR1 SGHRS and CDR2 YFSETQ. The length of the CDR3 is 13 residues. The CDR3 sequence: CASRPWGDYGYTF. In DNA form, the CDR3 reads TGCGCCAGCCGACCCTGGGGCGACTATGGCTACACCTTC.

This chain links TRBV3-1 (or the pseudogene TRBV3-2) with TRBJ2-7, with 7 bases lining up with TRBD2. The CDR3 spans 15 residues. V lost 2 bases, J lost 3 bases, and 7 bases stayed unmatched. The V gene's germline CDR1 is LGHDT and CDR2 YNNKEL (reference sequence). CDR3: CASSQRTSSIYEQYF. The CDR3 DNA is TGTGCCAGCAGCCAAAGGACTAGTTCGATCTACGAGCAGTACTTC.

This clone has a single count. CDR3 residues: CASSQGLAGYNEQFF. CDR3 in DNA: TGTGCCAGCAGCCAAGGACTAGCGGGATACAATGAGCAGTTCTTC. The rearrangement links TRBV4-2 to TRBJ2-1; 11 bases align to TRBD2. The CDR3 contains 15 residues. From germline, CDR1 is LGHNA and CDR2 YNFKEQ. Trimming cost V 1 base and J 4 bases; bases outside gene matches: 0.

The rearrangement uses TRBV7-3 and TRBJ1-5, with TRBD1 identical over 7 bases. Trimming took 4 bases from V and 7 from J; bases not matched to a gene: 7. The germline V gene has CDR1 SGHTA and CDR2 FQGTGA. The CDR3 length is 14 residues. This CDR3 is CASSSRQGLQPQHF. The CDR3, as DNA: TGTGCCAGCAGCTCCCGACAGGGTTTACAGCCCCAGCATTTT.

This clone was found a few times. The V call is TRBV9, the J call TRBJ1-1; perhaps TRBD1 as D (6 bases). The V gene's germline CDR1 is SGDLS and CDR2 YYNGEE. V was pared by 4 bases and J by 1 base, with 11 bases between. This CDR3 has 14 amino acids. CDR3 coding DNA: TGTGCCAGCAGCCCCAGGACAGCGAACACTGAAGCTTTCTTT. It translates to CASSPRTANTEAFF.

V and J are TRBV2 and TRBJ2-7, with D perhaps matching TRBD2 (5 bases). V lost 6 bases and J 3 bases, leaving 12 bases between the germline ends. Germline V gene sequence: CDR1 SNHLY, CDR2 FYNNEI. CDR3 length equals 13 residues. CDR3 in DNA: TGTGCCAGCAGCGTCGGGGAAGTCTACGAGCAGTACTTC. Translation gives CASSVGEVYEQYF.

This clone was counted a few times. The V gene is TRBV24-1, the J gene TRBJ2-3, with 9 bases matching TRBD1. CDR3 length equals 14 residues. CDR1 KGHDR and CDR2 SFDVKD come from the germline V gene. The V gene end was trimmed by 9 bases and the J gene end by 4 bases; junction bases not matched to a gene: 7. CDR3 sequence reads: CATPGTGRPDTQYF. In DNA form, the CDR3 reads TGTGCCACCCCCGGGACAGGGCGACCAGATACGCAGTATTTT.

This clone appeared once. The rearrangement joins TRBV7-9 to TRBJ1-2; the D is unclear. CDR3 length: 15 residues. The V gene's germline CDR1 is SEHNR and CDR2 FQNEAQ (reference sequence). V was shortened by 1 base and J by 5 bases, with 14 bases between the two germline ends. CDR3 region: CASSLEGRSGYGYTF. Here the CDR3 DNA reads TGTGCCAGCAGCTTAGAGGGCAGGTCGGGTTATGGCTACACCTTC.

The chain joins TRBV7-9 to TRBJ2-2; maybe TRBD2 (6 bases). The V end was cut by 8 bases, the J end by 2 bases, with 9 bases between. The CDR3 contains 13 residues. Per germline, CDR1 SEHNR and CDR2 FQNEAQ (reference sequence). The CDR3 nucleotides read TGTGCCAGCCCGGGGGAAAACACCGGGGAGCTGTTTTTT. Its translation: CASPGENTGELFF. Full variable domain (remainder filled in from reference TRBV7-9 and TRBJ2-2): DTGVSQNPRHKITKRGQNVTFRCDPISEHNRLYWYRQTLGQGPEFLTYFQNEAQLEKSRLLSDRFSAERPKGSFSTLEIQRTEQGDSAMYLCASPGENTGELFFGEGSRLTVL.

J is TRBJ1-6 and V is TRBV11-2; D unresolved. The CDR3 extends over 12 amino acids. Between the trimmed V and J ends, which lost 11 bases and 7 bases, there was a span of 12 bases. CDR1 and CDR2 from the germline V gene are SGHAT and FQNNGV. CDR3 sequence reads: CASSRNNSPLHF. The CDR3 nucleotides read TGTGCCTCTTCGCGGAACAATTCACCCCTCCACTTT.

The chain uses TRBV19 and TRBJ2-1; D possibly corresponds to TRBD2 (5 bases). The germline V gene encodes CDR1 LNHDA and CDR2 SQIVND (reference sequence). The V end was cut by 10 bases, the J end by 6 bases, with 19 bases between. CDR3 size: 14 residues. CDR3 region: CATLRRGRPNEQFF. The CDR3 region has the DNA TGTGCCACTCTCCGGCGCGGGCGTCCCAATGAGCAGTTCTTC.

This sequence joins TRBV7-2 and TRBJ1-1; no definite D call. Germline CDR1 reads SGHTA; CDR2 reads FQGNSA. The CDR3 has 15 residues. V was pared by 0 bases and J by 4 bases, with 12 bases between. The CDR3 coding sequence is TGTGCCAGCAGCTTAGCGTCTAAACCAGGCACTGAAGCTTTCTTT. This sequence encodes CASSLASKPGTEAFF.